A selection of T cell receptor beta chains follows, all from one sample in a study of T-cell memory formation after mild COVID-19. MiXCR was run by TCRdb on the 5' RACE reads, yielding one entry per CDR3 protein. Among under 550,000 distinct CDR3 sequences, more than 15% were seen once, and the ten largest hold roughly a fifth. The sample taken for sequencing was PBMCs or a T cell subset sorted from them (not recorded which). The receptors here all came from a man aged 18 to 29 who had mild COVID-19 (a few samples of this study predate the infection). Cell type and time point are not known. CDR3s include the opening cysteine and the closing phenylalanine or tryptophan. The D gene is left open where the match is weak. Clone size is stated in some rows and not others, as once, few, many or a class when expanded.

J,D,V,size,CDR3,DNA
TRBJ2-2,NA,TRBV7-9,many,CASRGNTGELFF,TGTGCCAGCAGGGGGAACACCGGGGAGCTGTTTTTT
TRBJ1-1,NA,TRBV25-1,NA,CASSAHRAGNTEAFF,TGTGCCAGCAGTGCTCACAGGGCCGGTAACACTGAAGCTTTCTTT
TRBJ1-1,NA,TRBV5-1,few,CASSGVGENHYEAFF,TGCGCCAGCAGCGGAGTGGGAGAAAACCATTATGAAGCTTTCTTT
TRBJ1-1,NA,TRBV18,NA,CASSPDPGALTITEAFF,TGTGCCAGCTCACCCGATCCCGGGGCCCTCACTATCACTGAAGCTTTCTTT
TRBJ1-2,NA,TRBV6-1,few,CASSDWGDSGYTF,TGTGCCAGCAGTGATTGGGGTGACTCGGGCTACACCTTC
TRBJ2-6,NA,TRBV27,few,CASPQTSSGANVLTF,TGTGCCAGCCCCCAGACATCGTCTGGGGCCAACGTCCTGACTTTC
TRBJ2-2,NA,TRBV12-3/TRBV12-4,NA,CATKITGQGPGELFF,TGTGCCACCAAGATTACAGGGCAGGGTCCCGGGGAGCTGTTTTTT
TRBJ2-7,TRBD2,TRBV19,few,CASSAGGIYEQYF,TGTGCCAGTTCAGCGGGGGGGATCTACGAGCAGTACTTC
TRBJ2-2,NA,TRBV20-1,many,CSARDPRNTGELFF,TGCAGTGCTAGAGATCCCAGGAACACCGGGGAGCTGTTTTTT
TRBJ2-3,NA,TRBV12-3/TRBV12-4,many,CASDWTAATHTQYF,TGTGCCAGCGACTGGACAGCCGCCACCCATACGCAGTATTTT
TRBJ1-2,NA,TRBV20-1,NA,CSASRPDYGYTF,TGCAGTGCTAGTCGGCCCGACTATGGCTACACCTTC
TRBJ2-5,TRBD1,TRBV6-5,few,CASRVGQGKETQYF,TGTGCCAGCAGGGTAGGACAGGGTAAAGAGACCCAGTACTTC
TRBJ1-5,TRBD1,TRBV20-1,few,CSARDIRTGDGQPQHF,TGCAGTGCTAGAGATATCAGGACAGGGGACGGCCAGCCCCAGCATTTT
TRBJ2-5,NA,TRBV7-8,few,CASSLDLTETQYF,TGTGCCAGCAGCTTGGACTTGACGGAGACCCAGTACTTC
TRBJ1-4,NA,TRBV18,few,CASSPLAVPNNEKLFF,TGTGCCAGCTCACCACTGGCAGTACCGAACAATGAAAAACTGTTTTTT
TRBJ1-6,NA,TRBV7-9,NA,CASSYLAGANSPLHF,TGTGCCAGCAGCTACCTGGCAGGGGCCAATTCACCCCTCCACTTT
TRBJ2-3,TRBD2,TRBV12-3/TRBV12-4,few,CASRKLAGGETDTQYF,TGTGCCAGCAGAAAACTAGCGGGGGGGGAGACAGATACGCAGTATTTT
TRBJ2-1,TRBD2,TRBV12-3/TRBV12-4,few,CASRNLGTSAHNEQFF,TGTGCCAGCAGAAATCTCGGGACTAGCGCCCACAATGAGCAGTTCTTC
TRBJ2-1,NA,TRBV5-5,NA,CASSFILTVSGPAWVNEQFF,TGTGCCAGCAGCTTTATCCTCACGGTATCGGGTCCAGCGTGGGTCAATGAGCAGTTCTTC
TRBJ2-3,TRBD2,TRBV7-2,many,CASRGGGSTDTQYF,TGTGCCAGCAGAGGCGGGGGAAGCACAGATACGCAGTATTTT
TRBJ2-1,NA,TRBV5-1,NA,CASSFRARSPYTEQFF,TGCGCCAGCAGCTTTCGGGCCCGGTCCCCTTACACTGAGCAGTTCTTC
TRBJ2-1,NA,TRBV12-3/TRBV12-4,many,CASSLSSGNEQFF,TGTGCCAGCAGTTTATCTTCGGGCAATGAGCAGTTCTTC
TRBJ1-1,NA,TRBV4-1,NA,CASSLGSGAEAFF,TGCGCCAGCAGCCTGGGTTCAGGCGCTGAAGCTTTCTTT
TRBJ2-7,TRBD2,TRBV5-6,few,CASSEGLAGLYEQYF,TGTGCCAGCAGCGAGGGACTAGCGGGCCTCTACGAGCAGTACTTC
TRBJ1-1,NA,TRBV4-1,many,CASSQSSRMLNTEAFF,TGCGCCAGCAGCCAGAGCTCTAGAATGTTGAACACTGAAGCTTTCTTT
TRBJ1-6,NA,TRBV23-1,NA,CASSPQKGENSPLHF,TGCGCCAGCAGTCCCCAGAAAGGGGAAAATTCACCCCTCCACTTT
TRBJ2-2,TRBD2,TRBV20-1,NA,CSARDETSVGELFF,TGCAGTGCTAGAGATGAGACTAGCGTGGGGGAGCTGTTTTTT
TRBJ1-2,TRBD1,TRBV20-1,NA,CSAGQGAWVYGYTF,TGCAGTGCCGGGCAGGGGGCTTGGGTTTATGGCTACACCTTC
TRBJ1-5,NA,TRBV4-1,few,CASSQVRGSNQPQHF,TGCGCCAGCAGCCAAGTTAGGGGGTCAAATCAGCCCCAGCATTTT
TRBJ2-3,NA,TRBV6-2/TRBV6-3,NA,CASRTIGGNTDTQYF,TGTGCCAGCAGGACCATAGGAGGGAACACAGATACGCAGTATTTT
TRBJ2-5,NA,TRBV7-2,many,CASSFQAVTMLETQYF,TGTGCCAGCAGCTTTCAGGCGGTGACGATGTTAGAGACCCAGTACTTC
TRBJ1-1,TRBD1,TRBV4-1,many,CASSQTGGLDTEAFF,TGCGCCAGCAGCCAAACAGGGGGCTTGGACACTGAAGCTTTCTTT
TRBJ2-1,TRBD2,TRBV6-5,few,CASRKLAGGHLIGNEQFF,TGTGCCAGCAGGAAACTAGCGGGGGGGCATCTCATCGGCAATGAGCAGTTCTTC
TRBJ1-2,NA,TRBV18,NA,CASSPGQSDGYTF,TGTGCCAGCTCACCCGGACAGTCTGATGGCTACACCTTC
TRBJ2-5,NA,TRBV7-8,few,CASSPSHRETQYF,TGTGCCAGCAGCCCCTCTCACAGGGAGACCCAGTACTTC
TRBJ2-7,TRBD1,TRBV6-2/TRBV6-3,NA,CASSYPGQSYEQYF,TGTGCCAGCAGTTATCCGGGACAGTCCTACGAGCAGTACTTC
TRBJ1-3,NA,TRBV7-9,many,CASSLSIQTNTIYF,TGTGCCAGCAGCTTATCGATACAGACAAACACCATATATTTT
TRBJ1-1,TRBD1,TRBV29-1,few,CSDVPGTGIWGTEAFF,TGCAGCGACGTACCCGGGACAGGGATTTGGGGCACTGAAGCTTTCTTT
TRBJ1-2,TRBD1,TRBV27,NA,CASSFRQGYGYTF,TGTGCCAGCAGTTTCCGACAGGGTTACGGCTACACCTTC
TRBJ2-5,NA,TRBV6-6,few,CASSYMERPIGETQYF,TGTGCCAGCAGTTACATGGAGCGGCCTATTGGGGAGACCCAGTACTTC
TRBJ2-5,TRBD1,TRBV11-2,NA,CASSGDRARWETQYF,TGTGCCAGCAGCGGGGACAGGGCACGTTGGGAGACCCAGTACTTC
TRBJ1-2,NA,TRBV3-1,NA,CASSPRTRQFLTF,TGTGCCAGCAGCCCGCGAACCCGACAGTTTCTCACCTTC
TRBJ2-3,NA,TRBV5-1,many,CASSFSTGTSTDTQYF,TGCGCCAGCAGCTTCTCGACAGGGACTAGCACAGATACGCAGTATTTT
TRBJ1-1,NA,TRBV27,few,CASSAGVGTEAFF,TGTGCCAGCAGTGCAGGGGTGGGCACTGAAGCTTTCTTT
TRBJ2-2,TRBD1,TRBV12-3/TRBV12-4,once,CASSLVATGSGELFF,TGTGCCAGCAGTTTAGTCGCGACAGGGTCCGGGGAGCTGTTTTTT
TRBJ2-4,TRBD1,TRBV6-6,few,CASSYSGTAKNIQYF,TGTGCCAGCAGTTACTCGGGGACAGCTAAAAACATTCAGTACTTC
TRBJ1-1,NA,TRBV28,few,CASTPTAMNTEAFF,TGTGCCAGCACTCCCACAGCCATGAACACTGAAGCTTTCTTT
TRBJ2-5,TRBD2,TRBV27,NA,CASSLWGGPQETQYF,TGTGCCAGCAGTTTGTGGGGGGGACCCCAAGAGACCCAGTACTTC
TRBJ1-5,NA,TRBV20-1,NA,CSARTSLGQPQHF,TGCAGTGCTAGGACTAGCCTAGGACAGCCCCAGCATTTT
TRBJ2-7,NA,TRBV7-9,few,CASSATGTISYEQYF,TGTGCCAGCAGCGCTACCGGGACAATTTCCTACGAGCAGTACTTC
TRBJ1-2,TRBD1,TRBV3-1,NA,CASSQRFLTGGSGYTF,TGTGCCAGCAGCCAGCGTTTCTTGACAGGGGGTTCTGGCTACACCTTC
TRBJ2-2,TRBD1,TRBV7-9,few,CASSSLGQGTGELFF,TGTGCCAGCAGCTCCCTGGGACAGGGCACCGGGGAGCTGTTTTTT
TRBJ2-1,NA,TRBV7-3,few,CASSFQPGGHNEQFF,TGTGCCAGCAGCTTTCAGCCAGGGGGGCACAATGAGCAGTTCTTC
TRBJ1-2,NA,TRBV7-2,NA,CASSLKIRRFYGYTF,TGTGCCAGCAGCTTAAAGATACGGCGGTTCTATGGCTACACCTTC
TRBJ1-1,TRBD1,TRBV12-3/TRBV12-4,NA,CASSFSGQEEAFF,TGTGCCAGCAGTTTTTCGGGACAGGAAGAAGCTTTCTTT
TRBJ1-1,NA,TRBV19,NA,CASYKDFYDTEAFF,TGTGCCAGTTACAAGGATTTTTACGACACTGAAGCTTTCTTT
TRBJ1-1,NA,TRBV5-5,NA,CASSSRFVPTEAFF,TGTGCCAGCAGCAGCCGTTTTGTTCCCACTGAAGCTTTCTTT
TRBJ2-5,NA,TRBV18,many,CASSPGLLETQYF,TGTGCCAGCTCACCGGGGCTGCTGGAGACCCAGTACTTC
TRBJ1-4,NA,TRBV7-6,many,CASSLNPAGEKLFF,TGTGCCAGCAGCTTGAATCCCGCCGGTGAAAAACTGTTTTTT
TRBJ2-7,TRBD1,TRBV10-3,few,CAITPGQGNEQYF,TGTGCCATCACCCCGGGACAGGGGAACGAGCAGTACTTC